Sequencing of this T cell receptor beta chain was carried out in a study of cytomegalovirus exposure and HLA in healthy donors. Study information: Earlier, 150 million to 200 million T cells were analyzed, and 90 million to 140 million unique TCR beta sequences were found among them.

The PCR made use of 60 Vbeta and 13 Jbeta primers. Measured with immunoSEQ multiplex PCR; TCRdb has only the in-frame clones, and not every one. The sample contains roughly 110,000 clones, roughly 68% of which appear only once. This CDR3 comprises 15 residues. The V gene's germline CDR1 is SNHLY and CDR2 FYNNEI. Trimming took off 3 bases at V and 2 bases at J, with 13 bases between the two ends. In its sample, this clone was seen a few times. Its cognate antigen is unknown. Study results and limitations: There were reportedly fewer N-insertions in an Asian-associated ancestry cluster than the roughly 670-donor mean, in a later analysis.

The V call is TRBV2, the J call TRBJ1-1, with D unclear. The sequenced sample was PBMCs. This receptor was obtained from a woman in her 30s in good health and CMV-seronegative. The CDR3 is CASSEEVSRNTEAFF. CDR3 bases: TGTGCCAGCAGTGAGGAGGTCAGCAGAAACACTGAAGCTTTCTTT.